These 3 T cell receptor beta chains originate from one sample sequenced in a study of T cell responses to AZD1222 COVID-19 vaccine. TCRdb's table, derived via immunoSEQ multiplex PCR, lists solely in-frame clones and lacks some. The sample yields under 300,000 clones, over 85% seen once. The sample consisted of peripheral blood, taken on day 0 of AZD1222 vaccination. The receptors shown here come from an adult in good health.

V and J are TRBV5-1 and TRBJ2-1, with D uncertain. Germline assignment: CDR1 SGHRS and CDR2 YFSETQ. The CDR3 runs to 18 residues. V was pared by 0 bases and J by 8 bases, with 24 bases between. CDR3 sequence: CASSLGRRVADFLDEQFF. The CDR3 DNA sequence: TGCGCCAGCAGCTTGGGCCGGAGAGTAGCCGACTTTCTGGATGAGCAGTTCTTC.

This clone has more than one count but fewer than ten. The chain couples TRBV7-8 to TRBJ1-2; D ambiguous. Per germline, CDR1 SGHVS and CDR2 FQNEAQ. This CDR3 has 13 residues. Trimming removed 5 bases at V and 5 bases at J, with 12 bases between. The CDR3 DNA reads TGTGCCAGCAGCGGCAACCGGGGTTATGGCTACACCTTC. Translated: CASSGNRGYGYTF. The entire variable domain, with the rest obtained from reference TRBV7-8 and TRBJ1-2, is as follows: GAGVSQSPRYKVAKRGQDVALRCDPISGHVSLFWYQQALGQGPEFLTYFQNEAQLDKSGLPSDRFFAERPEGSVSTLKIQRTQQEDSAVYLCASSGNRGYGYTFGSGTRLTVV.

The chain combines TRBV3-1 (or the pseudogene TRBV3-2) with TRBJ2-7; D is uncertain. Trimming took 4 bases from V and 6 from J, leaving 19 bases between them. Germline assignment: CDR1 LGHDT and CDR2 YNNKEL (reference sequence). This CDR3 has 15 residues. CDR3 in DNA: TGTGCCAGCAGCCGGAGTGAGAACCTCGGGTCCGAGCAGTACTTC. Translation: CASSRSENLGSEQYF.